Only a few counts were recorded for the clone carrying this TCR beta chain. The antigen remains undetermined. Between the trimmed V and J ends, which lost 0 bases and 9 bases, there was a span of 22 bases. This CDR3 spans 17 amino acids. Per the germline V gene, CDR1 is SEHNR and CDR2 is FQNEAQ (reference sequence). The data stem from a study of regulatory T cells in long-lasting Graves disease. Study-level information: Antithyroid drug exposure in newly diagnosed Graves' patients had lasted under 3 months. Findings of the study overall: TRBV28, TRBJ1-2 and TRBJ2-5 were favored in persistent disease.

Time point in this sample: newly diagnosed GD, antithyroid drugs for less than 3 months. The TCR library was prepared using RNA isolated from PBMCs. Arm-PCR of CDR3 regions with iRepertoire HTBI primers generated TCR beta libraries. TCRdb reanalysed the multiplex PCR reads using MiXCR and keeps one entry per CDR3 protein. The sample lists 400,000 to 500,000 distinct CDR3 sequences, 15% seen once, with approximately 7.8% in the top ten. These data are also associated with another study on T cells in Graves' hyperthyroidism and ophthalmopathy.

This TCR derives from a woman aged 40 to 50 with Graves disease. This chain uses TRBV7-9 with TRBJ2-3; the D is unclear. The source material was peripheral blood mononuclear cells (PBMCs), sampled at new diagnosis, from a patient treated with antithyroid drugs. In DNA form, the CDR3 reads TGTGCCAGCAGCTTAGCGCTGCTCAACATACACGGGCAGACGCAGTATTTT. Encoded protein: CASSLALLNIHGQTQYF.